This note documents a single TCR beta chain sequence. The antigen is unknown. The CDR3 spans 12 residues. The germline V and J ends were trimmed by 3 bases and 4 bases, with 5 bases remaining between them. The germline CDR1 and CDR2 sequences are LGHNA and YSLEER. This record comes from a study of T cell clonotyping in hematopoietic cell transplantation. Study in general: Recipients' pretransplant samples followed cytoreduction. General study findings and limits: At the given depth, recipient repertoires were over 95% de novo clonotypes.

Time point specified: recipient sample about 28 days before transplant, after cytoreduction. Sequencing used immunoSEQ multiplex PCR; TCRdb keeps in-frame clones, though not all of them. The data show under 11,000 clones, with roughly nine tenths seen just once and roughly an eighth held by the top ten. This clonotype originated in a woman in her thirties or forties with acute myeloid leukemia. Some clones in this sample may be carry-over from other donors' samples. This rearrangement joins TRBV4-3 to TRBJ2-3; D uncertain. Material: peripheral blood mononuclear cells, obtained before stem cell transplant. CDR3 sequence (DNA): TGCGCCAGCAGCCACGGATCAGATACGCAGTATTTT. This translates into CASSHGSDTQYF.